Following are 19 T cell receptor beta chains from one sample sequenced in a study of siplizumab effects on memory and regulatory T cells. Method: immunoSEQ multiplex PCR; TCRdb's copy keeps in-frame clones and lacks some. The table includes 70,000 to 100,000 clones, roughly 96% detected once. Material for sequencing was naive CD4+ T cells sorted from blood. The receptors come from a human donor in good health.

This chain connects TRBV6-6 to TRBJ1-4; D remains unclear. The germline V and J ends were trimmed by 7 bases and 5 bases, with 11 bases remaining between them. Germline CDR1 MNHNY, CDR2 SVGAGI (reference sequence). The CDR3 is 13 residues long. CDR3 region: CASTFRPNEKLFF. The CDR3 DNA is TGTGCCAGCACCTTCCGGCCCAATGAAAAACTGTTTTTT.

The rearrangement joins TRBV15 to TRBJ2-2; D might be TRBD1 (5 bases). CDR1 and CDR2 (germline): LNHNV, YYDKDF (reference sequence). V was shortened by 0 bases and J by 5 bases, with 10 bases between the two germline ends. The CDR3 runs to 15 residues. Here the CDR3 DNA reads TGTGCCACCAGCAGAGATTCTGCAGGGACCGGGGAGCTGTTTTTT. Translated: CATSRDSAGTGELFF.

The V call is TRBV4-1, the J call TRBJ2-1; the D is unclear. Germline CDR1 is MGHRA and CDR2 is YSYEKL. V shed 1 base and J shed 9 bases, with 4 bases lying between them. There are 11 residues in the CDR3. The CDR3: CASSQVGEQFF. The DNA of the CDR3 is TGCGCCAGCAGCCAAGTCGGTGAGCAGTTCTTC.

The DNA for the CDR3 is TGTGCCAGCAGTCCCTCAGGTCTTCGCACAGATACGCAGTATTTT. Translating gives CASSPSGLRTDTQYF. The V gene is TRBV6-6, the J gene TRBJ2-3; D is undetermined. Trimming took off 5 bases at V and 1 base at J, with 13 bases between the two ends. The CDR3 loop spans 15 amino acids. Germline loops: CDR1 MNHNY, CDR2 SVGAGI (reference sequence).

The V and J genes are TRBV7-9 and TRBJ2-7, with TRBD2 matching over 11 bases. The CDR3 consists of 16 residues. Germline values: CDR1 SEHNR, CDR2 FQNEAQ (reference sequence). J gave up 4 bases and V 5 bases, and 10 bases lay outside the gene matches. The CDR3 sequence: CASSRQTGLADYEQYF. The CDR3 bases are TGTGCCAGCAGCCGACAAACGGGACTAGCGGATTACGAGCAGTACTTC. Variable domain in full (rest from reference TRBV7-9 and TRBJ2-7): DTGVSQNPRHKITKRGQNVTFRCDPISEHNRLYWYRQTLGQGPEFLTYFQNEAQLEKSRLLSDRFSAERPKGSFSTLEIQRTEQGDSAMYLCASSRQTGLADYEQYFGPGTRLTVT.

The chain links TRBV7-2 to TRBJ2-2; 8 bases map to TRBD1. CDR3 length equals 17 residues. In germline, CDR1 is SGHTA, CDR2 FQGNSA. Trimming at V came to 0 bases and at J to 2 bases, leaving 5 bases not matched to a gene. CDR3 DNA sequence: TGTGCCAGCAGCTTAGCGGGGACAGGAGTTAACACCGGGGAGCTGTTTTTT. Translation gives CASSLAGTGVNTGELFF.

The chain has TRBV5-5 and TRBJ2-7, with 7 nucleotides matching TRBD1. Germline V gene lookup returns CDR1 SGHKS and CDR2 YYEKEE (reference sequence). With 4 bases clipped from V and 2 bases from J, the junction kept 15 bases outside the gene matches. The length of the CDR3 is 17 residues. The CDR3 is CASSREGAHGDTYEQYF. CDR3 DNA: TGTGCCAGCAGCCGTGAGGGGGCTCATGGGGATACCTACGAGCAGTACTTC.

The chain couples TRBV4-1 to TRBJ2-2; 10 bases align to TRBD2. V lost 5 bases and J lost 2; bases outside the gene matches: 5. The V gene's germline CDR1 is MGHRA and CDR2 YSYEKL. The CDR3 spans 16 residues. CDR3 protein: CASSLRTSGNTGELFF. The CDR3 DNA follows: TGCGCCAGCAGCTTACGGACTAGCGGAAACACCGGGGAGCTGTTTTTT.

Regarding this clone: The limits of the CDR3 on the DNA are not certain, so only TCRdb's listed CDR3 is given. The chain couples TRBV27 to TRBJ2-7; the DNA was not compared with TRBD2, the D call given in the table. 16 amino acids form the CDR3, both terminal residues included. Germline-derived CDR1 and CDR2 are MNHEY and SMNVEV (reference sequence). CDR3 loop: CASSSSGRRNSYEQYF.

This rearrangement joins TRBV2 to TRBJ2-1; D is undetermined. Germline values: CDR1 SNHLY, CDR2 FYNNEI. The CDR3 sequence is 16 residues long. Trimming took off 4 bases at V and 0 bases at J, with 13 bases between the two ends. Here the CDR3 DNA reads TGTGCCAGCAGTGCGGACGTTCCGAGCTCCTACAATGAGCAGTTCTTC. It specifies CASSADVPSSYNEQFF.

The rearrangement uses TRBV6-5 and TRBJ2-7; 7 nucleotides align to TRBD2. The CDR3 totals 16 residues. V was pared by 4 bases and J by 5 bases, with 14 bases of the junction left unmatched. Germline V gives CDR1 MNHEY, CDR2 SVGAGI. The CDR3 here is CASSFLAGTTANEQYF. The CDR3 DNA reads TGTGCCAGCAGTTTTCTCGCCGGGACTACCGCGAACGAGCAGTACTTC.

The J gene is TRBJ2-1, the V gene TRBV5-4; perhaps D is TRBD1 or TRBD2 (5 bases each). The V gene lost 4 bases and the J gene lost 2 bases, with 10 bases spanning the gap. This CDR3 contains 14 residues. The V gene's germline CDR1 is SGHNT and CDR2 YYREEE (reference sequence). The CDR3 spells CASSRTGPYNEQFF. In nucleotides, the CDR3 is TGTGCCAGCAGCCGAACGGGACCCTACAATGAGCAGTTCTTC.

CDR3 residues: CASSQGGGGFYEQYF. The CDR3 coding sequence is TGCGCCAGCAGCCAAGGGGGAGGGGGCTTCTACGAGCAGTACTTC. This sequence joins TRBV4-3 and TRBJ2-7, with D perhaps TRBD1 or TRBD2 (7 bases each). This CDR3 has 15 residues. The germline V and J ends were trimmed by 1 base and 3 bases, with 13 bases remaining between them. Per germline, CDR1 LGHNA and CDR2 YSLEER.

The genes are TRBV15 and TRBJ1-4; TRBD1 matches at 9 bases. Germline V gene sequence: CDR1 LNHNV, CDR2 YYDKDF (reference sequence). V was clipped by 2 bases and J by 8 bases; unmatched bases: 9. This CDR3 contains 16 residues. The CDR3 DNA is TGTGCCACCAGCAGACAGGGGGGACAGGGAGTGGAAAAACTGTTTTTT. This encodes CATSRQGGQGVEKLFF.

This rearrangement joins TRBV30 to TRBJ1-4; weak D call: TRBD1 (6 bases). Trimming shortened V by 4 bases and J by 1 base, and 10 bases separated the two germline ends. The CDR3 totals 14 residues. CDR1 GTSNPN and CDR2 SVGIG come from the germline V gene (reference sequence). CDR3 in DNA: TGTGCCTGGAACAGGGCTGTAACTAATGAAAAACTGTTTTTT. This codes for CAWNRAVTNEKLFF.

The CDR3 coding sequence is TGTGCCAGCAGCTTAGAGGGGGTGGAGACCCAGTACTTC. It specifies CASSLEGVETQYF. The chain recombines TRBV7-2 with TRBJ2-5; tentative D call: TRBD1 (6 bases). This CDR3 comprises 13 residues. Looked up from germline, CDR1 is SGHTA and CDR2 is FQGNSA. The V gene lost 1 base and the J gene lost 5 bases, with 8 bases spanning the gap.

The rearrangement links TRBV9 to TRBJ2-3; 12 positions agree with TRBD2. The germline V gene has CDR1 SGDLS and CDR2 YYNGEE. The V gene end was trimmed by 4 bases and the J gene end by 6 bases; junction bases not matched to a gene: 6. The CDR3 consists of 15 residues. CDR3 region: CASSPSGGDPDTQYF. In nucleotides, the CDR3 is TGTGCCAGCAGCCCTAGCGGGGGGGATCCCGATACGCAGTATTTT.

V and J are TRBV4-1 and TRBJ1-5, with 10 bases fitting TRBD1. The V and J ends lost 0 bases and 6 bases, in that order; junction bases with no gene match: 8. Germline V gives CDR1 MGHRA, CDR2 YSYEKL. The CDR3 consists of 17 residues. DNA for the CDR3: TGCGCCAGCAGCCAAGATTCCCGGGACAGGGGTGTTCAGCCCCAGCATTTT. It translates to CASSQDSRDRGVQPQHF.

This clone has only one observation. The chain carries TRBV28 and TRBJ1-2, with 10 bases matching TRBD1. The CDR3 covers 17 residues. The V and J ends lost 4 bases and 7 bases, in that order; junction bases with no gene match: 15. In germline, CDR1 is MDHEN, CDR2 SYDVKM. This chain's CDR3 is CASSSRLPGQGNFGYTF. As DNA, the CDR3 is TGTGCCAGCAGTTCGCGTCTCCCGGGACAGGGGAATTTTGGCTACACCTTC.